Sequencing of this T cell receptor beta chain was carried out in a study of CD8 T cells in ankylosing spondylitis. TCRdb processed the 5' RACE reads anew with MiXCR; each CDR3 protein has one entry. The table lists approximately 35,000 distinct CDR3 sequences, roughly an eighth of them singletons. The V and J ends lost 4 bases and 8 bases, in that order; junction bases with no gene match: 12. CDR1 is SGHAT, CDR2 FQNNGV, per germline. The CDR3 is made up of 16 amino acids. In regard to this clonotype: The antigen is unknown.

General study results and limits: Reportedly, significant enrichment of disease-linked clones occurred in matched ankylosing spondylitis synovial fluid.

The origin of this receptor is a male donor with ankylosing spondylitis. V usage is TRBV11-2 and J usage is TRBJ2-1; the match to TRBD2 covers 9 bases. The specimen was synovial fluid, either unsorted or a sorted T cell fraction (not recorded which). The CDR3 coding sequence is TGTGCCAGCAGCTCCCACCCTAGCGGGGTCCCTGATGAGCAGTTCTTC. Translation gives CASSSHPSGVPDEQFF.